Presented here are 25 T cell receptor beta chains from one specimen sequenced in a study of cytomegalovirus exposure and HLA in healthy donors (TCRdb year 2017). Libraries came from the immunoSEQ multiplex PCR assay. A mixture of 60 forward primers for TCR Vbeta segments and 13 reverse primers for TCR Jbeta segments was used in the multiplex PCR. TCRdb retrieved this table from immuneACCESS and kept in-frame rearrangements only. Not all clones are present; in checked studies, unresolved V genes account for under half, and no reason is known for the remainder. In all, the sample holds around 280,000 clones, and 70% to 90% of those were seen once. The ten largest clones capture more than 2% of the sample. Sequenced input: PBMCs. The receptor source for this set is a woman younger than 35 in good health and CMV-seronegative.

Concerning this clone: Distinct nucleotide sequences in the sample also encode this CDR3. The chain links TRBV6-5 to TRBJ2-7, with 8 positions matching TRBD1. This CDR3 spans 12 amino acids. CDR1 is MNHEY, CDR2 SVGAGI, per germline. Germline trimming cut 5 bases from V and 4 bases from J; bases unmatched to any gene: 1. This CDR3 reads CASSRQGYEQYF. Written as DNA, the CDR3 is TGTGCCAGCAGTCGACAGGGGTACGAGCAGTACTTC.

The CDR3 protein is CASTLGQGNNQPQHF. DNA of the CDR3: TGTGCCAGTACCCTAGGACAGGGGAACAATCAGCCCCAGCATTTT. The J gene is TRBJ1-5, the V gene TRBV19; 9 bases agree with TRBD1. Germline CDR1 and CDR2: LNHDA and SQIVND (reference sequence). The CDR3 consists of 15 residues. Trimming cost V 7 bases and J 3 bases; bases outside gene matches: 7.

The V call is TRBV7-9, the J call TRBJ1-4; D uncertain. The germline V and J ends were trimmed by 3 bases and 8 bases, with 13 bases remaining between them. The CDR3 contains 14 residues. Germline loops: CDR1 SEHNR, CDR2 FQNEAQ (reference sequence). CDR3 nucleotide sequence: TGTGCCAGCAGCTTGTGGGAGGAAGGAGAAAAACTGTTTTTT. Residues: CASSLWEEGEKLFF.

V gene TRBV7-9 combines with J gene TRBJ1-1; TRBD1 is a possible D gene (6 bases). Per germline, CDR1 SEHNR and CDR2 FQNEAQ (reference sequence). Trimming took off 6 bases at V and 5 bases at J, with 22 bases between the two ends. The CDR3 extends over 16 amino acids. CDR3 in DNA: TGTGCCAGCAGTTCGAGGTGGGGGGGAAGGGGGACTGAAGCTTTCTTT. This gives the protein CASSSRWGGRGTEAFF.

The gene calls are TRBV5-6 and TRBJ2-2, with a possible D match to TRBD2 (6 bases). The V end was cut by 2 bases, the J end by 3 bases, with 11 bases between. The germline V gene encodes CDR1 SGHDT and CDR2 YYEEEE. There are 15 residues in the CDR3. CDR3 sequence (DNA): TGTGCCAGCAGCTTATCAGGGAGGCACACCGGGGAGCTGTTTTTT. Translating gives CASSLSGRHTGELFF.

This rearrangement joins TRBV2 to TRBJ2-5; 8 nucleotides align to TRBD1. CDR3 length: 12 amino acids. Germline CDR1 reads SNHLY; CDR2 reads FYNNEI. The ends lost 6 bases at V and 5 bases at J; junction bases unmatched: 2. The CDR3 region is CASSYRGETQYF. CDR3 DNA sequence: TGTGCCAGCAGCTACAGGGGGGAGACCCAGTACTTC.

The chain carries TRBV9 and TRBJ2-3; 7 nucleotides line up with TRBD1. V was clipped by 4 bases and J by 5 bases; unmatched bases: 4. Germline CDR1 SGDLS, CDR2 YYNGEE. The CDR3 is 13 amino acids. The CDR3 loop reads CASSTGQVDTQYF. The CDR3 DNA reads TGTGCCAGCAGCACCGGACAGGTAGATACGCAGTATTTT.

The rearrangement uses TRBV2 and TRBJ1-1, with a possible D match to TRBD1 (5 bases). V shed 6 bases and J shed 1 base, with 12 bases lying between them. Looked up from germline, CDR1 is SNHLY and CDR2 is FYNNEI. The CDR3 runs 14 residues. CDR3 coding DNA: TGTGCCAGCAGAGGGGCCGTTGGGAACACTGAAGCTTTCTTT. Translated: CASRGAVGNTEAFF.

The chain's CDR3 is CASSPSFQGFSYEQYF. For the CDR3, the DNA is TGTGCCAGCAGTCCTTCCTTTCAGGGCTTCTCCTACGAGCAGTACTTC. The chain joins TRBV7-6 to TRBJ2-7; tentative D call: TRBD1 (5 bases). Germline V lookup: CDR1 SGHVS, CDR2 FNYEAQ. Trimming shortened V by 6 bases and J by 0 bases, and 18 bases separated the two germline ends. This CDR3 has 16 residues. The full variable domain, completed using reference TRBV7-6 and TRBJ2-7, is GAGVSQSPRYKVTKRGQDVALRCDPISGHVSLYWYRQALGQGPEFLTYFNYEAQQDKSGLPNDRFSAERPEGSISTLTIQRTEQRDSAMYRCASSPSFQGFSYEQYFGPGTRLTVT.

The V and J genes are TRBV10-3 and TRBJ1-2; 8 bases agree with TRBD1. Germline values: CDR1 ENHRY, CDR2 SYGVKD. Trimming at V came to 8 bases and at J to 8 bases, leaving 13 bases not matched to a gene. CDR3 size: 14 residues. CDR3 sequence: CAILPGGSGEGYTF. In nucleotides, the CDR3 is TGTGCCATCCTCCCAGGGGGCTCGGGGGAAGGCTACACCTTC.

The V and J genes are TRBV5-1 and TRBJ2-3; D gene uncertain. Trimming removed 2 bases from V and 1 base from J, with 5 bases in between. The germline V gene encodes CDR1 SGHRS and CDR2 YFSETQ. The CDR3 has 13 residues. CDR3 sequence: CASSFPGTDTQYF. The DNA of the CDR3 is TGCGCCAGCAGCTTCCCAGGCACAGATACGCAGTATTTT. Full variable domain (outside the CDR3, taken from reference TRBV5-1 and TRBJ2-3): KAGVTQTPRYLIKTRGQQVTLSCSPISGHRSVSWYQQTPGQGLQFLFEYFSETQRNKGNFPGRFSGRQFSNSRSEMNVSTLELGDSALYLCASSFPGTDTQYFGPGTRLTVL.

This chain links TRBV2 with TRBJ2-5; D is ambiguous. Germline assignment: CDR1 SNHLY and CDR2 FYNNEI. CDR3 length equals 12 residues. V shed 10 bases and J shed 1 base, with 10 bases lying between them. CDR3 residues: CATASPQETQYF. CDR3 nucleotides: TGTGCCACCGCGTCCCCCCAAGAGACCCAGTACTTC.

V usage is TRBV5-1 and J usage is TRBJ2-6; 10 positions match TRBD1. Germline trimming cut 4 bases from V and 2 bases from J; bases unmatched to any gene: 12. CDR1 is SGHRS, CDR2 YFSETQ, per germline. CDR3 length: 19 amino acids. In DNA, the CDR3 is TGCGCCAGCAGCGGCTGGGCGGGACAGGGGTTAACTGGGGCCAACGTCCTGACTTTC. Residues: CASSGWAGQGLTGANVLTF.

Regarding this clone: The junction and the germline gene differ at one end; a read error may be behind it. CDR3 DNA: TGCGCCAGCAGTTTGGGATGGCGCGGGGGCCCGAACACCGGGGAGCTGTTTTTT. It yields the protein CASSLGWRGGPNTGELFF. This chain connects TRBV5-1 to TRBJ2-2; D is possibly TRBD2 (7 bases). The CDR3 totals 18 residues. Germline lookup yields CDR1 SGHRS and CDR2 YFSETQ.

This rearrangement joins TRBV15 to TRBJ1-4, with TRBD1 matching over 7 bases. V gave up 5 bases and J gave up 7 bases; unmatched junction bases: 7. CDR3 size: 14 residues. Germline CDR1 LNHNV, CDR2 YYDKDF (reference sequence). In DNA form, the CDR3 reads TGTGCCACCAGCCGACAGGGAGCGTTTGAAAAACTGTTTTTT. Translated: CATSRQGAFEKLFF.

The chain carries TRBV7-3 and TRBJ2-5, with 9 nucleotides matching TRBD1. TRBJ2-7 matches the DNA end more closely, so the J call is doubtful. Germline CDR1 is SGHTA and CDR2 is FQGTGA. This CDR3 contains 14 residues. The CDR3 DNA follows: TGTGCCAGCAGCTCGGGACAGGGCCCCTACGAGCAGTACTTC. Amino acids: CASSSGQGPYEQYF.

The rearrangement links TRBV2 to TRBJ2-7; TRBD1 aligns across 7 bases. Losses at the gene ends were 4 bases for V and 2 bases for J; bases not matched to a gene: 5. This CDR3 spans 14 amino acids. Germline V CDR1 and CDR2: SNHLY, FYNNEI. Written as DNA, the CDR3 is TGTGCCAGCAGTGTACAGGGGTTCGCCTACGAGCAGTACTTC. As protein: CASSVQGFAYEQYF. Supplemented by reference TRBV2 and TRBJ2-7, the full variable domain reads EPEVTQTPSHQVTQMGQEVILRCVPISNHLYFYWYRQILGQKVEFLVSFYNNEISEKSEIFDDQFSVERPDGSNFTLKIRSTKLEDSAMYFCASSVQGFAYEQYFGPGTRLTVT.

The genes are TRBV5-5 and TRBJ2-5; 9 bases align to TRBD2. The CDR3 sequence is 15 residues long. V shed 2 bases, J shed 5 bases, and the junction held 7 bases outside the gene matches. CDR1 and CDR2 from the germline V gene are SGHKS and YYEKEE (reference sequence). CDR3 in DNA: TGTGCCAGCAGCTTAAGACTAGCGGATTCGGAGACCCAGTACTTC. Its translation is CASSLRLADSETQYF.

This clone was counted once. The chain links TRBV11-3 to TRBJ1-3; TRBD1 aligns across 7 bases. The germline V gene encodes CDR1 SGHNT and CDR2 YENEEA. The ends lost 2 bases at V and 0 bases at J; junction bases unmatched: 1. This CDR3 comprises 15 residues. CDR3 DNA: TGTGCCAGCAGCTTAACAGGGGTCTCTGGAAACACCATATATTTT. It is translated as CASSLTGVSGNTIYF.

This chain joins TRBV6-1 and TRBJ2-4, with 9 bases matching TRBD2. The germline gives CDR1 MNHNS, CDR2 SASEGT. V trimming: 4 bases; J trimming: 2 bases; junction bases outside the gene matches: 9. The CDR3 totals 17 residues. CDR3 loop: CASSGVGRGGSKNIQYF. For the CDR3, the DNA is TGTGCCAGCAGTGGAGTAGGGCGGGGGGGCTCCAAAAACATTCAGTACTTC.

The chain has TRBV4-1 and TRBJ2-7, with D possibly being TRBD1 (6 bases). Germline V lookup: CDR1 MGHRA, CDR2 YSYEKL. V was cut by 0 bases and J by 4 bases, with 19 bases left in between. This CDR3 region has 17 residues. The CDR3 is CASSQEGVWDTLYEQYF. CDR3 nucleotide sequence: TGCGCCAGCAGCCAAGAAGGTGTATGGGACACTTTGTACGAGCAGTACTTC.

The genes are TRBV6-6 and TRBJ2-3; 14 nucleotides align to TRBD2. V lost 6 bases and J lost 5; bases outside the gene matches: 7. There are 16 residues in the CDR3. Per the germline V gene, CDR1 is MNHNY and CDR2 is SVGAGI (reference sequence). CDR3 coding DNA: TGTGCCAGCAGCCTGACTAGCGGGGGGGCCAAAGATACGCAGTATTTT. It yields the protein CASSLTSGGAKDTQYF.

The chain joins TRBV9 to TRBJ1-3; D unresolved. The CDR3 length is 15 residues. V was pared by 1 base and J by 4 bases, with 12 bases between. CDR1 is SGDLS and CDR2 is YYNGEE in the germline V gene. The CDR3 loop reads CASSVTMASGNTIYF. CDR3 nucleotide sequence: TGTGCCAGCAGCGTAACCATGGCTTCGGGAAACACCATATATTTT.

This chain uses TRBV4-1 with TRBJ1-5, with 8 bases fitting TRBD1. CDR3 size: 15 residues. V dropped 4 bases and J dropped 1; count of bases not matched to a gene: 3. Looked up from germline, CDR1 is MGHRA and CDR2 is YSYEKL. The CDR3 is CASSPQGVSNQPQHF. The DNA for the CDR3 is TGCGCCAGCAGCCCACAGGGGGTCAGCAATCAGCCCCAGCATTTT.

The V gene is TRBV4-1, the J gene TRBJ1-1; 10 bases line up with TRBD1. Germline CDR1 and CDR2: MGHRA and YSYEKL. This CDR3 comprises 16 residues. V was clipped by 0 bases and J by 6 bases; unmatched bases: 7. CDR3 protein: CASSQDRGQGYAEAFF. The CDR3 region has the DNA TGCGCCAGCAGCCAAGATAGGGGACAGGGGTACGCTGAAGCTTTCTTT.